These 5 T cell receptor beta chains share one sample of origin, sequenced in a study of blood T cell repertoires in COVID-19. Libraries were prepared by immunoSEQ multiplex PCR; TCRdb keeps only in-frame clonotypes and omits some of them. Here the sample spans 450,000 to 500,000 clones, about nine tenths being singletons. The sequenced sample was PBMCs or T cells enriched from blood (not recorded which). The receptors derive from a woman in her sixties who had recovered from COVID-19.

CDR3 coding DNA: TGTGCCTGGAGTCCTCCATTCGTGACGAAAATCTACGGGAATGAAAAACTGTTTTTT. Its translation is CAWSPPFVTKIYGNEKLFF. The chain couples TRBV30 to TRBJ1-4, with no clear D. The V gene lost 2 bases and the J gene lost 5 bases, with 27 bases spanning the gap. The germline V gene encodes CDR1 GTSNPN and CDR2 SVGIG (reference sequence). The CDR3 extends over 19 amino acids.

The chain recombines TRBV6-5 with TRBJ1-6; TRBD1 matches 8 bases. With V trimmed by 8 bases and J by 10 bases, 10 bases remained unmatched. The CDR3 is 14 residues long. CDR1 and CDR2 from the germline V gene are MNHEY and SVGAGI. The CDR3 coding sequence is TGTGCCAGCCGGGTGAAGCAGGGGGCCTCACCCCTCCACTTT. Amino acid sequence: CASRVKQGASPLHF.

This clone was found once. V and J are TRBV18 and TRBJ1-4; D gene unclear. Germline-derived CDR1 and CDR2 are KGHSH and LQKENI. Trimming took off 6 bases at V and 4 bases at J, with 9 bases between the two ends. CDR3 size: 13 residues. CDR3 in DNA: TGTGCCAGCTCGGTGGCCGTTAATGAAAAACTGTTTTTT. It translates to CASSVAVNEKLFF.

The chain joins TRBV11-2 to TRBJ2-1; a weak D match, TRBD2 (6 bases). In germline, CDR1 is SGHAT, CDR2 FQNNGV. The CDR3 totals 13 residues. V gave up 4 bases and J gave up 10 bases, with 14 bases separating them. The CDR3 nucleotides are TGTGCCAGCAGCTCCGACCTTCGGGGGGAGCAGTTCTTC. Translated, it gives CASSSDLRGEQFF.

The chain recombines TRBV3-1 (or the pseudogene TRBV3-2) with TRBJ2-3; 8 nucleotides align to TRBD2. V gave up 1 base and J gave up 8 bases; unmatched junction bases: 11. There are 16 residues in the CDR3. CDR1 and CDR2 (germline): LGHDT, YNNKEL (reference sequence). The CDR3 sequence is CASSQVHGGAASTQYF. The CDR3, as DNA: TGTGCCAGCAGCCAAGTACACGGGGGGGCTGCGAGTACGCAGTATTTT.